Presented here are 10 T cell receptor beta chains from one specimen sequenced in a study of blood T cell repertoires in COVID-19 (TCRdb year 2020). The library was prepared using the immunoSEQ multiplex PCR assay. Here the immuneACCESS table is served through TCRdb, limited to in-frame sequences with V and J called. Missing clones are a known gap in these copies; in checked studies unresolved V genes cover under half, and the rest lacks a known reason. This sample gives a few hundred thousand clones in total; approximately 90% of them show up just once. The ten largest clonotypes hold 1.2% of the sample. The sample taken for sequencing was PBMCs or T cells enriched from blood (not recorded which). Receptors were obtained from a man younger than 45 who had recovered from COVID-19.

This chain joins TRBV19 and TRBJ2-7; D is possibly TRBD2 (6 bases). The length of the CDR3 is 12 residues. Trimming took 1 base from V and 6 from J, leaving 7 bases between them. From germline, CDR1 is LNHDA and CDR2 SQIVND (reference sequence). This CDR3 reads CASSIGGAEQYF. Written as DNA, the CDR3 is TGTGCCAGTAGTATAGGCGGGGCCGAGCAGTACTTC.

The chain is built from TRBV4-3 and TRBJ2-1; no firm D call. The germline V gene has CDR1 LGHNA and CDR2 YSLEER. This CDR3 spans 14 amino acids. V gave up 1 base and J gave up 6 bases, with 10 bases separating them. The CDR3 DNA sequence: TGCGCCAGCAGCCAAGTGGGCCCCTCCAATGAGCAGTTCTTC. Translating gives CASSQVGPSNEQFF.

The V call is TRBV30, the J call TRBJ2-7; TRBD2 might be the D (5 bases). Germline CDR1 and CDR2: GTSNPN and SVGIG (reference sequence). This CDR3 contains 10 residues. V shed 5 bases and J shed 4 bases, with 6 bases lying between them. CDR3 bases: TGTGCCTGGGGGAGTTACGAGCAGTACTTC. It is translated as CAWGSYEQYF.

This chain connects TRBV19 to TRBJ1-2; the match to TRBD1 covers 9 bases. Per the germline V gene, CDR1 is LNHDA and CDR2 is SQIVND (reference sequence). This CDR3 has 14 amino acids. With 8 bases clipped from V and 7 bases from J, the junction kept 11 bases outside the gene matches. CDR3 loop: CASLPGQGLGGYTF. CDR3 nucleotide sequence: TGTGCCAGTCTTCCGGGACAGGGACTGGGTGGCTACACCTTC.

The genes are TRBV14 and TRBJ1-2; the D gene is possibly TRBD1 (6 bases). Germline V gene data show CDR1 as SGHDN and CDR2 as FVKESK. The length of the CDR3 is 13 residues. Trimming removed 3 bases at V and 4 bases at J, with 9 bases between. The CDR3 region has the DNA TGTGCCAGCAGCCAGGCAGGGGTCTATGGCTACACCTTC. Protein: CASSQAGVYGYTF.

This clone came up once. For the CDR3, the DNA is TGTGCCAGCAGCTTAGCAGGGTTCGGGAAGGGGCAGTACTTC. It yields the protein CASSLAGFGKGQYF. This chain uses TRBV7-2 with TRBJ2-7; a possible D gene is TRBD2 (5 bases). V was trimmed by 0 bases and J by 9 bases, leaving 15 bases between them. CDR1 is SGHTA and CDR2 is FQGNSA in the germline V gene. The CDR3 extends over 14 amino acids.

The CDR3: CASSEPGSLNEQYF. For the CDR3, the DNA is TGTGCCAGCAGTGAACCCGGGAGTCTAAACGAGCAGTACTTC. The J gene is TRBJ2-7, the V gene TRBV2, with a weak D call TRBD2 (6 bases). The CDR3 runs to 14 residues. Trimming shortened V by 2 bases and J by 5 bases, and 13 bases separated the two germline ends. The germline gives CDR1 SNHLY, CDR2 FYNNEI.

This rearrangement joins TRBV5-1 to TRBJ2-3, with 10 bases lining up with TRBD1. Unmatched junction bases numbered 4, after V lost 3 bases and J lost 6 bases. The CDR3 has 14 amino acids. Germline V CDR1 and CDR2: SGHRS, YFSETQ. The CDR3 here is CASSWDRGTDTQYF. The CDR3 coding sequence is TGCGCCAGCAGCTGGGACAGGGGAACTGATACGCAGTATTTT.

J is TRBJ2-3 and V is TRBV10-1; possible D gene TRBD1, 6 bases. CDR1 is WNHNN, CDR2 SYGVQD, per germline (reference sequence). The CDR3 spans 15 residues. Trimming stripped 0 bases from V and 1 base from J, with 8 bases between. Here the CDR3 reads CASSESGQGTDTQYF. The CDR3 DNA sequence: TGCGCCAGCAGTGAGTCGGGACAAGGCACAGATACGCAGTATTTT.

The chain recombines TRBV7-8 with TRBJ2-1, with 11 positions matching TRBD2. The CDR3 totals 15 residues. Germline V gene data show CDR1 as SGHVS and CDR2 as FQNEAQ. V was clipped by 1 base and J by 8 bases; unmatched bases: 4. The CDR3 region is CASSLELAGGYEQFF. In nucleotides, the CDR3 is TGTGCCAGCAGCTTAGAATTAGCGGGAGGGTATGAGCAGTTCTTC.